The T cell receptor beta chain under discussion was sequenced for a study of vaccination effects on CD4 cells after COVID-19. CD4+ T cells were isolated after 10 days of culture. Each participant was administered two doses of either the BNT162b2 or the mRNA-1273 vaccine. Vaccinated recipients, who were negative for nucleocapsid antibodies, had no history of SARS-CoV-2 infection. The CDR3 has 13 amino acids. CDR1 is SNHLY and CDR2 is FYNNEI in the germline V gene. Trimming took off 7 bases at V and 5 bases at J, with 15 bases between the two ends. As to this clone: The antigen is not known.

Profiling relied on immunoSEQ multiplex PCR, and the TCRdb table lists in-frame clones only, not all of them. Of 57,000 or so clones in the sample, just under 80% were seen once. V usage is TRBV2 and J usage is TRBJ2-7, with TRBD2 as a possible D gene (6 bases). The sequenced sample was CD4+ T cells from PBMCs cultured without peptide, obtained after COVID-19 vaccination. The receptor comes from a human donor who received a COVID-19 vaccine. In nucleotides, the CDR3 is TGTGCCAGCAACGGGGGTCGCAGGGACGAGCAGTACTTC. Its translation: CASNGGRRDEQYF.